The subject of this entry is one T cell receptor (beta chain). Its antigen specificity is not known. Base qualities were left out, and no much larger clone turns up one base away. A second Seattle source provided samples from volunteer blood donors who had recovered from COVID-19. Collaborating institutions collected whole blood in K2EDTA tubes following their own protocols. For TCRbeta analysis, collaborators shipped samples as frozen whole blood, isolated PBMCs, or DNA extracted from either of those sample types. The record originates from a study of blood T cell repertoires in COVID-19 (TCRdb year 2020). Turning to the overall study: Samples covering the acute and convalescent phases of COVID-19 were provided by collaborators in the United States, Italy and Spain. The prospective study material was composed of cDNA or gDNA derived from T cells, B-cell-depleted T cells, or PBMCs. Subjects who had been exposed to COVID-19, were actively infected with it, or had recovered from it provided the deeply sampled blood TCRbeta repertoires that made up the dataset. A freely available public database, intended as a resource for researchers studying the immune response to SARS-CoV-2, is where the repertoires were released. Samples were obtained from the ongoing ImmuneRACE study (first 160 participants) and from some 1,200 subjects provided by 6 global collaborators. A de-identified subject ID, COVID-19 status, age in years and sex were almost always included in the sample metadata. HLA class I and class II types, where available, came from metadata supplied by the sample provider rather than from assay-based typing. What the work shows at the level of the full study, not this receptor alone: The quantity of clinical and demographic metadata differed by source and by participant and was supplied without curation.

TCRbeta CDR3 regions were amplified from genomic DNA by means of the immunoSEQ Assay, a bias-controlled multiplex PCR. As for how the authors treated the data: The number of nucleated cells in each sample was estimated from the amplification of reference gene primers within the assay. To quantify the absolute abundance of each unique TCRbeta CDR3 rearrangement, sequence reads were collapsed and filtered. For each sample, productive Simpson clonality was calculated by taking the square root of Simpson's diversity index across productive rearrangements. This immuneACCESS table, as held by TCRdb, lists in-frame sequences with V and J called but not all clones. Of the missing ones, under half trace to an unresolved V gene in checked studies; the others have no known cause. V, J and clone size derive from that table, while D and trimming were established from the DNA sequence. The sample data list about 140,000 clones, and approximately 80% of these were observed just once. 11% of the sample is held by the ten biggest clonotypes.

The specimen sequenced was peripheral blood. This sequence was found in a man aged 60 to 75 who had recovered from COVID-19.

The CDR3 is CASSLERSSEAFF. The nucleotide sequence is TGTGCCAGCAGCTTAGAACGGTCTTCAGAAGCTTTCTTT. The chain uses TRBV11-3 and TRBJ1-1; the D gene is not confidently resolved. Trimming removed 0 bases from V and 8 bases from J, leaving 10 bases between the germline ends. The germline V gene gives CDR1 as SGHNT and CDR2 as YENEEA. There are 13 amino acids in the CDR3, from cysteine to phenylalanine inclusive. This entry keeps only the CDR3 DNA: 39 bases, framed from base 1.